This section outlines one T cell receptor beta chain sequence together with its context. Its antigen remains unidentified. Individual cDNA molecules were tagged with unique molecular identifiers. TCRdb re-derived calls from the 5' RACE reads in MiXCR, one entry per CDR3 protein. The sample gives 30,000 to 40,000 distinct CDR3 sequences, about 5% of which show up once; less than 15% is in the top ten. This sample was taken from a study of early T cells in non-severe SARS-CoV-2 infection. Study at large: Sequencing used unsorted whole-blood bulk RNA, so chains lack pairing. Findings and caveats of the study: VDJdb-based matching was biased toward anti-spike CD8 responses and missed private and CD4 specificities.

The CDR3 covers 13 residues. Germline V gene sequence: CDR1 MNHNY, CDR2 SVGAGI (reference sequence). V gave up 7 bases and J gave up 5 bases, with 12 bases separating them. Sequencing was done on a sample of whole blood. The clonotype comes from an adult who was a healthcare worker with PCR-confirmed SARS-CoV-2 infection or an uninfected control (not recorded which). The J gene is TRBJ1-3, the V gene TRBV6-6, with D possibly TRBD1 on 5 matching bases. The CDR3 region is CASIDSGRNTIYF. DNA for the CDR3: TGTGCCAGCATCGATTCAGGGAGAAACACCATATATTTT.